The 18 T cell receptor beta chains presented below share a single source sample, sequenced in a study of shared clonotypes between healthy human individuals. The assay was immunoSEQ multiplex PCR, and TCRdb's table has in-frame clones only and misses some. The sample records millions of clones, about 92% being singletons. Cells designated naive CD8 were CD45RO-negative and were positively selected for CCR7, with terminally differentiated effector memory CD45RA+ cells excluded. The sequenced sample was naive CD8+ T cells from PBMCs. Every receptor here comes from a young man in good health. Some clones in this sample may be carry-over from other donors' samples.

V gene TRBV7-9 combines with J gene TRBJ2-5, with 8 bases fitting TRBD2. The length of the CDR3 is 16 residues. J lost 1 base, V lost 2 bases, and 6 bases had no gene match. Germline V gene lookup returns CDR1 SEHNR and CDR2 FQNEAQ (reference sequence). The CDR3: CASSLTLAGLQETQYF. CDR3 nucleotides: TGTGCCAGCAGCTTAACCCTAGCGGGTCTCCAAGAGACCCAGTACTTC.

This CDR3 is CASSTDRGRGNTIYF. DNA of the CDR3: TGTGCCAGCAGTACTGACAGGGGGCGAGGAAACACCATATATTTT. This chain links TRBV28 with TRBJ1-3, with 10 bases aligning to TRBD1. The CDR3 runs to 15 residues. Trimming cost V 5 bases and J 4 bases; bases outside gene matches: 5. The germline V gene encodes CDR1 MDHEN and CDR2 SYDVKM.

The table lists this clone with a few counts. The chain has TRBV30 and TRBJ1-1; maybe TRBD1 (5 bases). The CDR3 totals 13 residues. Trimming cost V 2 bases and J 5 bases, with 12 bases left between them. Germline lookup yields CDR1 GTSNPN and CDR2 SVGIG (reference sequence). CDR3 region: CAWSWGPGTEAFF. The DNA of the CDR3 is TGTGCCTGGAGTTGGGGACCAGGAACTGAAGCTTTCTTT.

The chain links TRBV30 to TRBJ2-4; D is ambiguous. Trimming shortened V by 0 bases and J by 5 bases, and 11 bases separated the two germline ends. From germline, CDR1 is GTSNPN and CDR2 SVGIG (reference sequence). The CDR3 covers 14 residues. The CDR3 bases are TGTGCCTGGAGTGTACTTGGCAGCGAAAACATTCAGTACTTC. It specifies CAWSVLGSENIQYF.

The V gene is TRBV5-6, the J gene TRBJ2-1; unclear D gene. V lost 1 base to trimming and J lost 8 bases, with 7 bases between them. The CDR3 runs to 12 residues. The germline V gene encodes CDR1 SGHDT and CDR2 YYEEEE. The CDR3 nucleotides are TGTGCCAGCAGCTTGATGGGCGATGAGCAGTTCTTC. The encoded protein is CASSLMGDEQFF. Full variable domain (missing parts from reference TRBV5-6 and TRBJ2-1): DAGVTQSPTHLIKTRGQQVTLRCSPKSGHDTVSWYQQALGQGPQFIFQYYEEEERQRGNFPDRFSGHQFPNYSSELNVNALLLGDSALYLCASSLMGDEQFFGPGTRLTVL.

In regard to this clone: Other DNA sequences in this specimen translate into the identical CDR3. The chain recombines TRBV19 with TRBJ1-2; tentatively, D is TRBD1 (5 bases). Germline V gene data show CDR1 as LNHDA and CDR2 as SQIVND (reference sequence). The V and J ends lost 6 bases and 3 bases respectively, with 8 bases between them. This CDR3 region has 12 residues. DNA of the CDR3: TGTGCCAGTAGATGGGGGTACTATGGCTACACCTTC. This codes for CASRWGYYGYTF. The complete variable domain, with remaining parts taken from reference TRBV19 and TRBJ1-2, reads DGGITQSPKYLFRKEGQNVTLSCEQNLNHDAMYWYRQDPGQGLRLIYYSQIVNDFQKGDIAEGYSVSREKKESFPLTVTSAQKNPTAFYLCASRWGYYGYTFGSGTRLTVV.

This clone was found once. CDR3 DNA: TGTGCCAGCAGACCACATTCTGGGGGGAAAGGAAACACCATATATTTT. The encoded protein is CASRPHSGGKGNTIYF. This sequence joins TRBV28 and TRBJ1-3; D might be TRBD1 (5 bases). Trimming left V 6 bases short and J 4 bases short, with 19 bases between. Germline V CDR1 and CDR2: MDHEN, SYDVKM. The CDR3 is 16 residues long.

The rearrangement uses TRBV10-3 and TRBJ2-3, with TRBD2 matching over 13 bases. CDR1 ENHRY and CDR2 SYGVKD come from the germline V gene. J gave up 3 bases and V 10 bases, and 13 bases lay outside the gene matches. The CDR3 loop spans 17 amino acids. In DNA, the CDR3 is TGTGCCAGTCGCCTCGGGACTAGCGGGGATAGGACAGATACGCAGTATTTT. It encodes CASRLGTSGDRTDTQYF.

The chain recombines TRBV5-5 with TRBJ2-2; 7 bases match TRBD1. CDR1 SGHKS and CDR2 YYEKEE come from the germline V gene (reference sequence). CDR3 length equals 19 residues. After removal of 3 bases from V and 0 bases from J, the junction contained 14 bases not matched to a gene. The CDR3 sequence: CASSYRRPTGEANTGELFF. The CDR3 region has the DNA TGTGCCAGCAGCTACCGCAGACCTACAGGGGAAGCGAACACCGGGGAGCTGTTTTTT.

J is TRBJ2-7 and V is TRBV4-1, with D perhaps TRBD1 or TRBD2 (7 bases each). Germline V gives CDR1 MGHRA, CDR2 YSYEKL. The CDR3 covers 19 residues. V was cut by 2 bases and J by 0 bases, with 23 bases left in between. CDR3 sequence reads: CASSQKQGTGAGDSYEQYF. CDR3 in DNA: TGCGCCAGCAGCCAAAAACAGGGGACTGGGGCGGGGGACTCCTACGAGCAGTACTTC.

The count of this clone is one. The chain carries TRBV19 and TRBJ2-2, with 9 positions matching TRBD1. Trimming removed 7 bases from V and 7 bases from J; junction bases left unmatched: 10. This CDR3 spans 15 amino acids. Germline V lookup: CDR1 LNHDA, CDR2 SQIVND (reference sequence). As DNA, the CDR3 is TGTGCCAGTAACAACGCTGGGACAGGGATCGGGGAGCTGTTTTTT. Encoded protein: CASNNAGTGIGELFF.

CDR3 sequence (DNA): TGTGCCAGCAGTGAAGACAGGGCTATCTACGAGCAGTACTTC. This codes for CASSEDRAIYEQYF. The chain couples TRBV6-1 to TRBJ2-7, with a tentative D call TRBD1 (6 bases). V was clipped by 1 base and J by 3 bases, with 10 bases between them. The V gene's germline CDR1 is MNHNS and CDR2 SASEGT. CDR3 length: 14 amino acids.

On this clone itself: The same CDR3 can be traced to other DNA sequences in this sample. The CDR3 DNA reads as TGTGCCAGCAGTTTAAGGGGAGAGACCCAGTACTTC. It yields the protein CASSLRGETQYF. The chain couples TRBV27 to TRBJ2-5; TRBD1 is a possible D gene (5 bases). V was pared by 2 bases and J by 4 bases, with 5 bases between. CDR1 is MNHEY and CDR2 is SMNVEV in the germline V gene (reference sequence). CDR3 length: 12 residues.

This chain joins TRBV9 and TRBJ2-1, with TRBD2 matching over 9 bases. This CDR3 is built from 15 residues. In germline, CDR1 is SGDLS, CDR2 YYNGEE. The ends lost 4 bases at V and 3 bases at J; junction bases unmatched: 5. The CDR3 reads CASSLSGRGYNEQFF. Written as DNA, the CDR3 is TGTGCCAGCAGCCTTAGCGGGAGAGGCTACAATGAGCAGTTCTTC. Variable domain in full (rest from reference TRBV9 and TRBJ2-1): DSGVTQTPKHLITATGQRVTLRCSPRSGDLSVYWYQQSLDQGLQFLIQYYNGEERAKGNILERFSAQQFPDLHSELNLSSLELGDSALYFCASSLSGRGYNEQFFGPGTRLTVL.

The chain has TRBV5-8 and TRBJ1-2; perhaps TRBD1 as D (6 bases). This CDR3 region has 14 residues. Trimming took 8 bases from V and 7 from J, leaving 21 bases between them. Germline V gene sequence: CDR1 SGHTS, CDR2 YDEGEE. CDR3 sequence: CARGAEGLSSGYTF. Here the CDR3 DNA reads TGTGCCAGGGGGGCCGAGGGGCTAAGCAGTGGCTACACCTTC. The full variable domain, its missing parts supplied by reference TRBV5-8 and TRBJ1-2, is EAGVTQSPTHLIKTRGQQATLRCSPISGHTSVYWYQQALGLGLQFLLWYDEGEERNRGNFPPRFSGRQFPNYSSELNVNALELEDSALYLCARGAEGLSSGYTFGSGTRLTVV.

This clone occurred a few times. Within the sample, other DNA sequences also encode this same CDR3. The genes are TRBV27 and TRBJ1-1; D not resolved. Trimming took 1 base from V and 1 from J, leaving 7 bases between them. Germline assignment: CDR1 MNHEY and CDR2 SMNVEV (reference sequence). CDR3 length: 14 residues. As DNA, the CDR3 is TGTGCCAGCAGTTTATGGGGAGGGAACACTGAAGCTTTCTTT. Translation gives CASSLWGGNTEAFF.

The chain uses TRBV2 and TRBJ2-1; TRBD2 matches 11 bases. CDR3 size: 15 residues. V shed 6 bases and J 7 bases; nucleotides not matched to a gene: 8. Germline CDR1 and CDR2: SNHLY and FYNNEI. CDR3 coding DNA: TGTGCCAGCAGGGTAACTAGCGGGAGTTTGAATGAGCAGTTCTTC. It codes for CASRVTSGSLNEQFF.

The rearrangement links TRBV6-4 to TRBJ2-7; 7 nucleotides line up with TRBD1. CDR1 is MRHNA and CDR2 is SNTAGT in the germline V gene. The CDR3 runs 13 residues. V shed 6 bases and J 2 bases; nucleotides not matched to a gene: 4. The CDR3 reads CASRPTGAYEQYF. In DNA form, the CDR3 reads TGTGCCAGCAGGCCAACAGGGGCCTACGAGCAGTACTTC.